These 26 T cell receptor beta chains share one sample of origin, sequenced in a study of blood T cell repertoires in COVID-19. Produced via immunoSEQ multiplex PCR; TCRdb's table is partial and in-frame only. The profile covers about 280,000 clones, with 86% appearing a single time and about an eighth taken by the ten largest. The sequenced material came from peripheral blood. The receptors derive from a woman aged 70-85 years with COVID-19, enrolled during active disease.

J is TRBJ2-2 and V is TRBV2; TRBD2 is a possible D gene (5 bases). The V and J ends lost 1 base and 4 bases respectively, with 10 bases between them. Germline V CDR1 and CDR2: SNHLY, FYNNEI. This CDR3 is built from 15 residues. The CDR3 nucleotides are TGTGCCAGCAGTGAAGGCCGGGGTACCACCGGGGAGCTGTTTTTT. Amino acid sequence: CASSEGRGTTGELFF.

The chain uses TRBV27 and TRBJ1-1; D is undetermined. The germline CDR1 and CDR2 sequences are MNHEY and SMNVEV (reference sequence). Trimming cost V 2 bases and J 5 bases, with 9 bases left between them. This CDR3 contains 13 residues. As DNA, the CDR3 is TGTGCCAGCAGTTTAAGGCGACTGACTGAAGCTTTCTTT. It translates to CASSLRRLTEAFF.

The chain is built from TRBV9 and TRBJ2-5; TRBD2 aligns across 8 bases. The CDR3 loop spans 14 amino acids. Germline V gene lookup returns CDR1 SGDLS and CDR2 YYNGEE. After removal of 4 bases from V and 5 bases from J, the junction contained 7 bases not matched to a gene. The CDR3 region has the DNA TGTGCCAGCAGCCCCAGCGGGGGCGGGGAGACCCAGTACTTC. It specifies CASSPSGGGETQYF.

V gene TRBV7-2 combines with J gene TRBJ2-5, with a tentative D call TRBD2 (6 bases). Germline lookup yields CDR1 SGHTA and CDR2 FQGNSA. CDR3 length: 14 amino acids. V was cut by 3 bases and J by 0 bases, with 8 bases left in between. The CDR3 loop is CASSFSSDQETQYF. The CDR3 DNA follows: TGTGCCAGCAGCTTTTCTAGCGACCAAGAGACCCAGTACTTC.

The gene calls are TRBV27 and TRBJ2-7, with 10 bases lining up with TRBD2. This CDR3 comprises 15 residues. V lost 3 bases and J lost 2; bases outside the gene matches: 4. Germline CDR1 reads MNHEY; CDR2 reads SMNVEV (reference sequence). The DNA for the CDR3 is TGTGCCAGCAGTTTGGGCAGCGGGGGGGCCTACGAGCAGTACTTC. Protein sequence: CASSLGSGGAYEQYF.

The chain uses TRBV12-3 or TRBV12-4 and TRBJ2-5; 7 bases agree with TRBD1. This CDR3 is built from 13 residues. The V and J ends lost 5 bases and 5 bases, in that order; junction bases with no gene match: 5. CDR3 in amino acids: CASSQDRRETQYF. As DNA, the CDR3 is TGTGCCAGCAGTCAGGACAGGCGGGAGACCCAGTACTTC.

This clone has a count of ten or more. The gene calls are TRBV5-1 and TRBJ2-1, with 10 bases aligning to TRBD2. This CDR3 contains 15 residues. Germline V gene data show CDR1 as SGHRS and CDR2 as YFSETQ. V shed 0 bases and J 6 bases; nucleotides not matched to a gene: 3. CDR3 sequence reads: CASSLDVAGGNEQFF. DNA for the CDR3: TGCGCCAGCAGCTTGGATGTAGCGGGGGGCAATGAGCAGTTCTTC.

This chain links TRBV11-3 with TRBJ2-3, with 8 nucleotides matching TRBD2. Germline-derived CDR1 and CDR2 are SGHNT and YENEEA. CDR3 length equals 13 residues. V shed 5 bases, J shed 4 bases, and the junction held 2 bases outside the gene matches. The CDR3 DNA is TGTGCCAGCAGCCGGGGGGGGGCAGATACGCAGTATTTT. It encodes CASSRGGADTQYF.

V is TRBV9 and J is TRBJ1-1, with 10 bases that match TRBD1. The CDR3 spans 16 residues. V gave up 4 bases and J gave up 4 bases; unmatched junction bases: 10. Germline loops: CDR1 SGDLS, CDR2 YYNGEE. The CDR3 DNA is TGTGCCAGCAGCAAGACAGGGGGCTCAGTCGTCACTGAAGCTTTCTTT. As protein: CASSKTGGSVVTEAFF.

This rearrangement joins TRBV3-1 (or the pseudogene TRBV3-2) to TRBJ1-2; 9 bases line up with TRBD1. J gave up 3 bases and V 6 bases, and 11 bases lay outside the gene matches. CDR3 length: 16 residues. Germline CDR1 LGHDT, CDR2 YNNKEL (reference sequence). CDR3 amino acids: CASSLTGGSGDYGYTF. The DNA of the CDR3 is TGTGCCAGCAGTCTCACAGGGGGCTCCGGAGACTATGGCTACACCTTC.

The V and J genes are TRBV7-9 and TRBJ2-2; 8 bases agree with TRBD2. J gave up 3 bases and V 1 base, and 4 bases lay outside the gene matches. CDR1 is SEHNR and CDR2 is FQNEAQ in the germline V gene (reference sequence). This CDR3 is 16 amino acids long. DNA of the CDR3: TGTGCCAGCAGCTTAGTTGGCGGGGGGTACACCGGGGAGCTGTTTTTT. Translating gives CASSLVGGGYTGELFF.

The chain is built from TRBV28 and TRBJ1-5; perhaps TRBD1 as D (6 bases). V lost 3 bases and J 4 bases, leaving 10 bases between the germline ends. The CDR3 covers 14 residues. The germline V gene encodes CDR1 MDHEN and CDR2 SYDVKM. The CDR3: CASSFWGQNQPQHF. The CDR3 DNA reads TGTGCCAGCAGTTTCTGGGGGCAGAATCAGCCCCAGCATTTT.

Only one count was recorded for this clone. The chain links TRBV15 to TRBJ1-1, with D perhaps matching TRBD1 (6 bases). Trimming took 2 bases from V and 3 from J, leaving 10 bases between them. Germline lookup yields CDR1 LNHNV and CDR2 YYDKDF (reference sequence). The CDR3 has 14 residues. DNA for the CDR3: TGTGCCACCAGCAGACCGGGACAAGACACTGAAGCTTTCTTT. Translated: CATSRPGQDTEAFF. Full variable domain (missing parts from reference TRBV15 and TRBJ1-1): DAMVIQNPRYQVTQFGKPVTLSCSQTLNHNVMYWYQQKSSQAPKLLFHYYDKDFNNEADTPDNFQSRRPNTSFCFLDIRSPGLGDTAMYLCATSRPGQDTEAFFGQGTRLTVV.

The chain links TRBV10-2 to TRBJ1-4; D gene uncertain. CDR1 and CDR2 from the germline V gene are WSHSY and SAAADI. Trimming stripped 6 bases from V and 7 bases from J, with 6 bases between. The CDR3 has 11 residues. The CDR3 loop reads CASSRLEKLFF. In nucleotides, the CDR3 is TGCGCCAGCAGCAGGCTTGAAAAACTGTTTTTT.

The J gene is TRBJ2-5, the V gene TRBV11-3; 11 bases are a match to TRBD1. In germline, CDR1 is SGHNT, CDR2 YENEEA. CDR3 length equals 15 residues. Trimming took 4 bases from V and 4 from J; bases not matched to a gene: 5. The DNA of the CDR3 is TGTGCCAGCAGCTCCGGGACAGGGGGGTCAGAGACCCAGTACTTC. It encodes CASSSGTGGSETQYF.

The gene calls are TRBV5-5 and TRBJ1-6; D ambiguous. The CDR3 is 15 amino acids. Trimming took 4 bases from V and 0 from J, leaving 8 bases between them. The germline gives CDR1 SGHKS, CDR2 YYEKEE (reference sequence). In nucleotides, the CDR3 is TGTGCCAGCAGCACGTCTAGCTCCTATAATTCACCCCTCCACTTT. Amino acid sequence: CASSTSSSYNSPLHF. Full variable domain (missing parts from reference TRBV5-5 and TRBJ1-6): DAGVTQSPTHLIKTRGQQVTLRCSPISGHKSVSWYQQVLGQGPQFIFQYYEKEERGRGNFPDRFSARQFPNYSSELNVNALLLGDSALYLCASSTSSSYNSPLHFGNGTRLTVT.

In its sample, this clone was seen once. This chain connects TRBV27 to TRBJ1-1, with D unclear. Looked up from germline, CDR1 is MNHEY and CDR2 is SMNVEV (reference sequence). V shed 4 bases and J shed 7 bases, with 13 bases lying between them. This CDR3 comprises 13 residues. The CDR3 nucleotides read TGTGCCAGCAGTTATTTCCGAGACTATGAAGCTTTCTTT. Its translation: CASSYFRDYEAFF.

This clone occurred once. CDR3 sequence: CASTPRWREPFTPNSPLHF. The CDR3 DNA sequence: TGTGCCAGCACCCCCCGGTGGAGGGAACCCTTTACCCCGAATTCACCCCTCCACTTT. The chain has TRBV28 and TRBJ1-6; D remains unclear. V lost 7 bases and J lost 7, with 29 bases in between. CDR3 length: 19 amino acids. CDR1 is MDHEN, CDR2 SYDVKM, per germline.

The chain uses TRBV5-4 and TRBJ1-1; tentative D call: TRBD1 (5 bases). CDR3 length: 15 residues. Germline lookup yields CDR1 SGHNT and CDR2 YYREEE (reference sequence). With 0 bases removed from V and 1 base from J, the gap between germline ends came to 10 bases. The CDR3 sequence is CASSLAGFQNTEAFF. The CDR3 DNA follows: TGTGCCAGCAGCTTGGCAGGGTTTCAGAACACTGAAGCTTTCTTT.

This sequence joins TRBV21-1 and TRBJ2-5; the D segment call TRBD2 is taken from the table without a DNA check. TRBV21-1 is a pseudogene locus. This CDR3 region has 10 residues. The CDR3, as DNA: TGTGCCAGCCGCTCGGGGTCTAACTACTTC. Translated, it gives CASRSGSNYF.

This chain connects TRBV5-4 to TRBJ2-3, with 8 bases fitting TRBD1. The CDR3 spans 15 residues. Germline CDR1 is SGHNT and CDR2 is YYREEE (reference sequence). The V gene end was trimmed by 1 base and the J gene end by 0 bases; junction bases not matched to a gene: 1. CDR3 DNA sequence: TGTGCCAGCAGCTTGAGGGACAGGAGCACAGATACGCAGTATTTT. Translating it yields CASSLRDRSTDTQYF.

The CDR3 is CASSLGVGVPTEAFF. The CDR3 DNA is TGTGCCAGCAGCTTAGGGGTCGGGGTCCCCACTGAAGCTTTCTTT. The V and J genes are TRBV7-2 and TRBJ1-1, with no clear D. The CDR3 covers 15 residues. Germline values: CDR1 SGHTA, CDR2 FQGNSA. With 1 base removed from V and 4 bases from J, the gap between germline ends came to 13 bases.

There are a few counts of this clone. The J gene is TRBJ1-1, the V gene TRBV5-1; 10 bases match TRBD1. The trim removed 0 bases at V and 5 bases at J, leaving 7 bases unmatched. Germline-derived CDR1 and CDR2 are SGHRS and YFSETQ. CDR3 length: 16 residues. CDR3 amino acids: CASSLGTDRGLTEAFF. CDR3 nucleotide sequence: TGCGCCAGCAGCTTGGGGACCGACAGGGGGCTAACTGAAGCTTTCTTT.

The chain joins TRBV11-2 to TRBJ1-1, with D maybe TRBD1 (5 bases). Trimming took 5 bases from V and 2 from J, leaving 12 bases between them. Germline V gene data show CDR1 as SGHAT and CDR2 as FQNNGV. The CDR3 runs 14 residues. The CDR3 sequence: CASSQGLRNTEAFF. In DNA, the CDR3 is TGTGCCAGCAGCCAGGGACTTCGAAACACTGAAGCTTTCTTT.

The rearrangement joins TRBV5-8 to TRBJ1-3; D unresolved. Trimming left V 0 bases short and J 2 bases short, with 9 bases between. This CDR3 is 15 amino acids long. Germline values: CDR1 SGHTS, CDR2 YDEGEE. The CDR3 spells CASSLAEVAGNTIYF. DNA of the CDR3: TGTGCCAGCAGCTTGGCGGAGGTTGCTGGAAACACCATATATTTT.

Only one count was recorded for this clone. V is TRBV10-1 and J is TRBJ2-4; 9 nucleotides align to TRBD2. Looked up from germline, CDR1 is WNHNN and CDR2 is SYGVQD (reference sequence). With 0 bases clipped from V and 7 bases from J, the junction kept 4 bases outside the gene matches. The CDR3 has 15 amino acids. The CDR3 coding sequence is TGCGCCAGCAGTGAGTCGAAGCTAGCGGGGAACATTCAGTACTTC. It specifies CASSESKLAGNIQYF.